The 20 T cell receptor beta chains in this list originate from one sample, sequenced in a study of human T cells and chemical hapten exposure. MiXCR, applied by TCRdb to the RACE reads, yields one record per CDR3 protein. Here the sample spans around 34,000 distinct CDR3 sequences, 5.5% to 7.5% being singletons. Described time point: patch test 1, 2 weeks after DPC sensitization. Treatment in this sample: therapeutic diphenylcyclopropenone sensitization with weekly scalp DPC. Before extraction, the whole blood was not fractionated, and total RNA was taken from it. Sample: whole blood, taken in connection with sensitization to the hapten diphenylcyclopropenone (DPC). The origin of the receptors is a woman aged 25 to 39 with alopecia areata. Some clones in this sample may be carry-over from other donors' samples.

Only a few counts were recorded for this clonotype. The chain links TRBV5-1 to TRBJ2-5, with 9 bases identical to TRBD1. The CDR3 contains 14 residues. V shed 4 bases, J shed 5 bases, and the junction held 6 bases outside the gene matches. Germline V gene sequence: CDR1 SGHRS, CDR2 YFSETQ. In DNA, the CDR3 is TGCGCCAGCAGCATAACCGGACAGGGGGAGACCCAGTACTTC. This gives the protein CASSITGQGETQYF. Drawing the rest from reference TRBV5-1 and TRBJ2-5, the complete variable domain is KAGVTQTPRYLIKTRGQQVTLSCSPISGHRSVSWYQQTPGQGLQFLFEYFSETQRNKGNFPGRFSGRQFSNSRSEMNVSTLELGDSALYLCASSITGQGETQYFGPGTRLLVL.

There are a few counts of this clonotype. The chain carries TRBV13 and TRBJ2-3, with D maybe TRBD2 (6 bases). CDR1 PRHDT and CDR2 FYEKMQ come from the germline V gene (reference sequence). Trimming took 0 bases from V and 6 from J, leaving 22 bases between them. The CDR3 extends over 18 amino acids. CDR3 amino acids: CASSLGAFGGANEDTQYF. CDR3 in DNA: TGTGCCAGCAGCTTAGGGGCATTCGGCGGGGCCAACGAGGATACGCAGTATTTT.

The rearrangement uses TRBV12-3 or TRBV12-4 and TRBJ2-6; D gene ambiguous. This CDR3 has 17 amino acids. V was cut by 1 base and J by 0 bases, with 10 bases left in between. The CDR3 sequence is CASSLEGSSSGANVLTF. CDR3 bases: TGTGCCAGCAGTTTAGAGGGTTCAAGCTCTGGGGCCAACGTCCTGACTTTC.

This clonotype turned up a few times. J is TRBJ2-1 and V is TRBV25-1; either TRBD1 or TRBD2 may supply D (5 bases each). The CDR3 totals 17 residues. Germline CDR1 is MGHDK and CDR2 is SYGVNS. Trimming took 6 bases from V and 3 from J, leaving 21 bases between them. The CDR3 loop is CASRSLVEGPRYNEQFF. The CDR3 DNA follows: TGTGCCAGCAGGTCCCTAGTCGAGGGGCCTCGCTACAATGAGCAGTTCTTC.

This clonotype occurred once. A much larger clone is a single base away; this may be a read error. It is likely a read error, because the conserved phenylalanine at the end of the CDR3 is missing. The chain joins TRBV15 to TRBJ1-2; tentatively, D is TRBD1 (6 bases). CDR3 length: 15 amino acids. Germline-derived CDR1 and CDR2 are LNHNV and YYDKDF (reference sequence). The V end lost 5 bases, the J end lost 4 bases, and 17 bases lay between the germline ends. This CDR3 is CATSGRGRALYGYTS. The CDR3 DNA reads as TGTGCCACCAGCGGCCGGGGGCGAGCCCTCTATGGCTACACCTCC.

At least ten counts were recorded for this clonotype. This chain connects TRBV12-3 or TRBV12-4 to TRBJ1-4; 10 bases agree with TRBD1. V gave up 7 bases and J gave up 4 bases; unmatched junction bases: 6. The CDR3 has 15 residues. The CDR3 DNA sequence: TGTGCCAGCACCCCCAGGACAGGGGGTAATGAAAAACTGTTTTTT. Protein: CASTPRTGGNEKLFF.

This clonotype was found many times. The CDR3 reads CATSSGVGPGLGWQYF. CDR3 bases: TGTGCCACCAGCAGTGGTGTAGGCCCAGGTCTCGGTTGGCAGTACTTC. The chain joins TRBV15 to TRBJ2-7; no definite D call. V lost 3 bases and J 9 bases, leaving 24 bases between the germline ends. CDR1 and CDR2 (germline): LNHNV, YYDKDF (reference sequence). This CDR3 has 16 residues.

The CDR3 DNA sequence: TGCAGTGCTACCTCCTCGGACAGGCCCTCCTACGAGCAGTACTTC. This codes for CSATSSDRPSYEQYF. This chain links TRBV20-1 with TRBJ2-7; 7 nucleotides line up with TRBD1. J lost 0 bases, V lost 4 bases, and 9 bases had no gene match. CDR1 is DFQATT and CDR2 is SNEGSKA in the germline V gene (reference sequence). The CDR3 consists of 15 residues.

This clonotype turned up a few times. The chain has TRBV19 and TRBJ2-5; D unclear. Per germline, CDR1 LNHDA and CDR2 SQIVND (reference sequence). The CDR3 spans 13 residues. Trimming took off 3 bases at V and 2 bases at J, with 7 bases between the two ends. The CDR3 sequence: CASSIGRQETQYF. CDR3 coding DNA: TGTGCCAGTAGTATTGGCAGACAAGAGACCCAGTACTTC. The variable domain in full, completed from reference TRBV19 and TRBJ2-5, reads DGGITQSPKYLFRKEGQNVTLSCEQNLNHDAMYWYRQDPGQGLRLIYYSQIVNDFQKGDIAEGYSVSREKKESFPLTVTSAQKNPTAFYLCASSIGRQETQYFGPGTRLLVL.

This sequence joins TRBV6-5 and TRBJ2-6; no reliable D call. V was shortened by 7 bases and J by 4 bases, with 11 bases between the two germline ends. The CDR3 covers 14 residues. Germline loops: CDR1 MNHEY, CDR2 SVGAGI. The CDR3 coding sequence is TGTGCCAGCAAGGGTCCCTCCGGGGCCAACGTCCTGACTTTC. Protein sequence: CASKGPSGANVLTF.

This clonotype was counted between two and nine times. The chain recombines TRBV4-2 with TRBJ1-1; 7 bases agree with TRBD1. Germline loops: CDR1 LGHNA, CDR2 YNFKEQ. This CDR3 is 14 amino acids long. V gave up 4 bases and J gave up 7 bases; unmatched junction bases: 9. CDR3 coding DNA: TGTGCCAGCAGCCCTAAGAACAGGGGAGGTGAAGCTTTCTTT. Translation gives CASSPKNRGGEAFF.

This clonotype occurred a few times. This rearrangement joins TRBV18 to TRBJ2-1; 11 nucleotides line up with TRBD2. Losses at the gene ends were 0 bases for V and 4 bases for J; bases not matched to a gene: 5. The CDR3 totals 17 residues. The germline CDR1 and CDR2 sequences are KGHSH and LQKENI. DNA for the CDR3: TGTGCCAGCTCACCACCCGGGACTAGCGGTAATTACAATGAGCAGTTCTTC. Its protein is CASSPPGTSGNYNEQFF.

This clonotype was detected ten times or more. This chain joins TRBV27 and TRBJ2-2, with D unclear. The CDR3 runs 14 residues. Trimming shortened V by 8 bases and J by 4 bases, and 14 bases separated the two germline ends. Looked up from germline, CDR1 is MNHEY and CDR2 is SMNVEV (reference sequence). The CDR3 sequence: CASASRWGTGELFF. CDR3 in DNA: TGTGCCAGCGCGAGCCGGTGGGGCACCGGGGAGCTGTTTTTT.

Many counts were recorded for this clonotype. The chain uses TRBV20-1 and TRBJ1-5; D possibly corresponds to TRBD1 (6 bases). This CDR3 has 14 residues. Germline V lookup: CDR1 DFQATT, CDR2 SNEGSKA (reference sequence). The ends were cut back, 0 bases at V and 5 bases at J, with 11 bases in the middle. CDR3 nucleotides: TGCAGTGCTAGAGATCCCAGGGGAGATCAGCCCCAGCATTTT. It yields the protein CSARDPRGDQPQHF.

This clonotype showed up many times. The chain is built from TRBV7-2 and TRBJ1-1; 9 bases fit TRBD1. CDR3 length: 14 amino acids. Per germline, CDR1 SGHTA and CDR2 FQGNSA. Trimming at V came to 1 base and at J to 8 bases, leaving 5 bases not matched to a gene. For the CDR3, the DNA is TGTGCCAGCAGCTTAGTAGGGACAGGGACCGAAGCTTTCTTT. Its translation: CASSLVGTGTEAFF.

This clonotype was seen a handful of times. The chain couples TRBV11-3 to TRBJ2-2; 9 nucleotides align to TRBD1. Germline CDR1 and CDR2: SGHNT and YENEEA. The CDR3 has 13 residues. The J segment lost 5 bases and the V segment lost 7 bases, leaving 2 bases of the junction unmatched. The CDR3 DNA sequence: TGTGCCAGCAAACAGGGGGCGACCGGGGAGCTGTTTTTT. It codes for CASKQGATGELFF.

At least ten counts were recorded for this clonotype. This chain connects TRBV7-2 to TRBJ2-5; D possibly matches TRBD1 or TRBD2 (5 bases each). The CDR3 consists of 15 residues. Germline loops: CDR1 SGHTA, CDR2 FQGNSA. V lost 1 base and J 2 bases, leaving 11 bases between the germline ends. CDR3 DNA sequence: TGTGCCAGCAGCTTAGAAGGGACCGTACAAGAGACCCAGTACTTC. It specifies CASSLEGTVQETQYF. Together with reference TRBV7-2 and TRBJ2-5, the CDR3 gives the full variable domain: GAGVSQSPSNKVTEKGKDVELRCDPISGHTALYWYRQSLGQGLEFLIYFQGNSAPDKSGLPSDRFSAERTGGSVSTLTIQRTQQEDSAVYLCASSLEGTVQETQYFGPGTRLLVL.

This clonotype has just a few counts. The gene calls are TRBV24-1 and TRBJ2-4, with D maybe TRBD2 (5 bases). Germline CDR1 is KGHDR and CDR2 is SFDVKD. The CDR3 has 14 residues. V was trimmed by 10 bases and J by 2 bases, leaving 14 bases between them. The CDR3 bases are TGTGCCACAGCTCCGGACGGGACCAAAAACATTCAGTACTTC. Translated, it gives CATAPDGTKNIQYF.

This chain joins TRBV6-6 and TRBJ2-5, with 7 nucleotides matching TRBD1. Germline lookup yields CDR1 MNHNY and CDR2 SVGAGI (reference sequence). After removal of 6 bases from V and 0 bases from J, the junction contained 4 bases not matched to a gene. This CDR3 is 14 amino acids long. In DNA, the CDR3 is TGTGCCAGCAGCCAGGGACAGTACCAAGAGACCCAGTACTTC. Translating gives CASSQGQYQETQYF.

There are many counts of this clonotype. This chain connects TRBV20-1 to TRBJ2-5; D gene unclear. The CDR3 is 14 residues long. Per germline, CDR1 DFQATT and CDR2 SNEGSKA (reference sequence). V gave up 5 bases and J gave up 5 bases, with 18 bases separating them. CDR3 loop: CSAGPGGLGETQYF. The DNA of the CDR3 is TGCAGTGCTGGCCCGGGTGGTCTTGGGGAGACCCAGTACTTC.